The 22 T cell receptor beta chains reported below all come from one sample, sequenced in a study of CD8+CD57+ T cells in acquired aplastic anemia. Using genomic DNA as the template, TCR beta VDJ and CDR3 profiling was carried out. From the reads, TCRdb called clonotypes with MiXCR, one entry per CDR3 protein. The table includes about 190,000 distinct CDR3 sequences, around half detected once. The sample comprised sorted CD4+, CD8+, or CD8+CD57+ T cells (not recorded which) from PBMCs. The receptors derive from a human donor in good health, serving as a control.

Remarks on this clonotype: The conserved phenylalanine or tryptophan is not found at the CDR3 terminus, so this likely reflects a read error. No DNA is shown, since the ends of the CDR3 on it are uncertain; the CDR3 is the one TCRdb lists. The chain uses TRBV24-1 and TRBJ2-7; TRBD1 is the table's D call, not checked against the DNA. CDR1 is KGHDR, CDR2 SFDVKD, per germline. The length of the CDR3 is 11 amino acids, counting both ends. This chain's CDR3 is CATSDAGGWGQ.

CDR3 nucleotides: TGCAGTGCTAGGGGACACGGACCCGGCGAGCAGTACTTC. Encoded protein: CSARGHGPGEQYF. The chain has TRBV20-1 and TRBJ2-7; D is perhaps TRBD1 (6 bases). The CDR3 runs to 13 residues. Germline CDR1 is DFQATT and CDR2 is SNEGSKA (reference sequence). Trimming took 3 bases from V and 6 from J, leaving 15 bases between them.

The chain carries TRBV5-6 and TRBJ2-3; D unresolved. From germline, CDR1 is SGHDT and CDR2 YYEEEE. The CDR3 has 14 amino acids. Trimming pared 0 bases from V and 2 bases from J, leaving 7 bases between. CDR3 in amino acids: CASSLVSDTDTQYF. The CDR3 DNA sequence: TGTGCCAGCAGCTTGGTTTCGGACACAGATACGCAGTATTTT.

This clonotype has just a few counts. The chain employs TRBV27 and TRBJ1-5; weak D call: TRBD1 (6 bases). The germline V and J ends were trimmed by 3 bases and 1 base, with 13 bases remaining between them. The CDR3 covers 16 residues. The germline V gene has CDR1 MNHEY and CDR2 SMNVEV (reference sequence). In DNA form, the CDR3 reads TGTGCCAGCAGTTTGGCCGGACAGTGGAGCAATCAGCCCCAGCATTTT. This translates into CASSLAGQWSNQPQHF.

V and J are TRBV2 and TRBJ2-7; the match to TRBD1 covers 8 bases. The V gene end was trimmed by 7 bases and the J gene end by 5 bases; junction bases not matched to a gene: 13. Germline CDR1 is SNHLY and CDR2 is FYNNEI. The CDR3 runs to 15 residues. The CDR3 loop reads CASTGIGGQVHEQYF. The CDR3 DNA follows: TGTGCCAGCACCGGAATAGGGGGACAGGTCCACGAGCAGTACTTC. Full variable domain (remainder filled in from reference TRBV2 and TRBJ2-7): EPEVTQTPSHQVTQMGQEVILRCVPISNHLYFYWYRQILGQKVEFLVSFYNNEISEKSEIFDDQFSVERPDGSNFTLKIRSTKLEDSAMYFCASTGIGGQVHEQYFGPGTRLTVT.

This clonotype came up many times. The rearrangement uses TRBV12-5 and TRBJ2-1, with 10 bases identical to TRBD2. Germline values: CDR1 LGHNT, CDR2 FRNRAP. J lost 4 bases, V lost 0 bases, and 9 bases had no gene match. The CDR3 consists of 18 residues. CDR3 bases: TGTGCTAGTGGTTTGGTCCCAATAGCGGGGGGACGGTACAATGAGCAGTTCTTC. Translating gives CASGLVPIAGGRYNEQFF.

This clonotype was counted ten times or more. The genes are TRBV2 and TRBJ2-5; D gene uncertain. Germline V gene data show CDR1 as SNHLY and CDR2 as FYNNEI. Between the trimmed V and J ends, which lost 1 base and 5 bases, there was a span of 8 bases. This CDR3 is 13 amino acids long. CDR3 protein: CASSEGPLETQYF. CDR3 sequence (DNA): TGTGCCAGCAGTGAAGGACCGCTTGAGACCCAGTACTTC.

This CDR3 is CASSSDGGNVWGYTF. The CDR3 DNA is TGTGCCAGCAGCTCGGACGGGGGGAATGTGTGGGGCTACACCTTC. The rearrangement uses TRBV7-9 and TRBJ1-2, with a possible D match to TRBD1 (5 bases). This CDR3 comprises 15 residues. Trimming shortened V by 4 bases and J by 8 bases, and 20 bases separated the two germline ends. The germline gives CDR1 SEHNR, CDR2 FQNEAQ (reference sequence).

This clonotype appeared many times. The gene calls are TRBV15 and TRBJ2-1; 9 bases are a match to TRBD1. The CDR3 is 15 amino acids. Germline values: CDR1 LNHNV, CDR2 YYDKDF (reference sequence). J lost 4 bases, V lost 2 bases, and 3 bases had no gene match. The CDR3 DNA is TGTGCCACCAGCAGAAGGACAGGGGAGTACAATGAGCAGTTCTTC. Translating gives CATSRRTGEYNEQFF.

The CDR3 DNA reads as TGTGCCAGCAGCCCACAAGACAGGGTAGGCGGCTACACCTTC. Encoded protein: CASSPQDRVGGYTF. This chain joins TRBV6-1 and TRBJ1-2, with 7 bases lining up with TRBD1. The germline gives CDR1 MNHNS, CDR2 SASEGT. Germline trimming cut 6 bases from V and 8 bases from J; bases unmatched to any gene: 12. CDR3 length equals 14 residues.

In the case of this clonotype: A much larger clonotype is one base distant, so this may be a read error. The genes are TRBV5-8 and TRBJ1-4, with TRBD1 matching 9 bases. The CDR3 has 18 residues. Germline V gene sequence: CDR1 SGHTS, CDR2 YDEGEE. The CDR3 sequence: CASSPDRGAVATNEKPFF. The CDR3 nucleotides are TGTGCCAGCAGTCCGGACAGGGGCGCGGTAGCCACTAATGAAAAACCGTTTTTT. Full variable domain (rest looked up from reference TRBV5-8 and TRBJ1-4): EAGVTQSPTHLIKTRGQQATLRCSPISGHTSVYWYQQALGLGLQFLLWYDEGEERNRGNFPPRFSGRQFPNYSSELNVNALELEDSALYLCASSPDRGAVATNEKPFFGSGTQLSVL.

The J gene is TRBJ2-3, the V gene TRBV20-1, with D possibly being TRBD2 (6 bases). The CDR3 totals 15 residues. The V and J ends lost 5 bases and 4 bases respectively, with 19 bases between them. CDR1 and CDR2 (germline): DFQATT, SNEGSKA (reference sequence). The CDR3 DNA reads TGCAGTGCTGGAGGTAGCGGAACCGGCGCAGATACGCAGTATTTT. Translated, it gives CSAGGSGTGADTQYF.

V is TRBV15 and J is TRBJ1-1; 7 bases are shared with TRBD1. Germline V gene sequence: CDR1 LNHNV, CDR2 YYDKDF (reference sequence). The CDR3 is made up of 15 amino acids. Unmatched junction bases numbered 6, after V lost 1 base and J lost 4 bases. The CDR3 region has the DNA TGTGCCACCAGCAGAGGTCGGCAGGGGGGCACTGAAGCTTTCTTT. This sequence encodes CATSRGRQGGTEAFF.

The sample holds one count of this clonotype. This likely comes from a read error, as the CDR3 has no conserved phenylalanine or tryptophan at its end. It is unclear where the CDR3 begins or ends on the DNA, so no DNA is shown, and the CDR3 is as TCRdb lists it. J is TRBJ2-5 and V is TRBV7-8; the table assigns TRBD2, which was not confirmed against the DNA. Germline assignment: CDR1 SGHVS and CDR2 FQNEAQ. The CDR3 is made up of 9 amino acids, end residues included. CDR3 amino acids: CASSLWGDV.

DNA for the CDR3: TGTGCCAGCAGCGTAGGTAGCGGGGGCCACTACAATGAGCAGTTCTTC. This encodes CASSVGSGGHYNEQFF. The chain recombines TRBV9 with TRBJ2-1; TRBD2 matches at 9 bases. V lost 0 bases to trimming and J lost 3 bases; unmatched junction nucleotides: 4. CDR3 size: 16 residues. Germline CDR1 reads SGDLS; CDR2 reads YYNGEE. Complete variable domain (other parts from reference TRBV9 and TRBJ2-1): DSGVTQTPKHLITATGQRVTLRCSPRSGDLSVYWYQQSLDQGLQFLIQYYNGEERAKGNILERFSAQQFPDLHSELNLSSLELGDSALYFCASSVGSGGHYNEQFFGPGTRLTVL.

The CDR3 DNA follows: TGTGCCACCAGCAGACCCCCTGGACAGGGGCAGGGAGAGACCCAGTACTTC. Residues: CATSRPPGQGQGETQYF. This chain links TRBV15 with TRBJ2-5; TRBD1 matches 9 bases. The ends lost 2 bases at V and 4 bases at J; junction bases unmatched: 11. Germline V CDR1 and CDR2: LNHNV, YYDKDF (reference sequence). The CDR3 spans 17 residues.

The CDR3 DNA reads as TGTGCCAGCAGTCAATCCGCGGGGGTACATAACTATGGCTACACCTTC. Translated, it gives CASSQSAGVHNYGYTF. The chain has TRBV7-2 and TRBJ1-2, with a possible D match to TRBD1 (5 bases). Germline V gene data show CDR1 as SGHTA and CDR2 as FQGNSA. V was cut by 6 bases and J by 1 base, with 18 bases left in between. The CDR3 runs to 16 residues.

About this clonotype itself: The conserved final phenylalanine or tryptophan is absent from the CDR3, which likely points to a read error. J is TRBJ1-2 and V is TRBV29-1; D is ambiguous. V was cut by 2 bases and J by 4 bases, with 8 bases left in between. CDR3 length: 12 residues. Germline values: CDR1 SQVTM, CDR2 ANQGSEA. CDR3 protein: CSVEPHLYGYTS. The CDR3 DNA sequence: TGCAGCGTTGAACCCCATCTCTATGGCTACACCTCC.

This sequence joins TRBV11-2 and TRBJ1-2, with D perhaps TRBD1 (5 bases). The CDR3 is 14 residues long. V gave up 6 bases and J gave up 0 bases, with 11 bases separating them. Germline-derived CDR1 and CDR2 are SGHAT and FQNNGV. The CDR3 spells CASRPGRANYGYTF. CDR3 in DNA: TGTGCCAGCAGACCAGGGCGAGCTAACTATGGCTACACCTTC.

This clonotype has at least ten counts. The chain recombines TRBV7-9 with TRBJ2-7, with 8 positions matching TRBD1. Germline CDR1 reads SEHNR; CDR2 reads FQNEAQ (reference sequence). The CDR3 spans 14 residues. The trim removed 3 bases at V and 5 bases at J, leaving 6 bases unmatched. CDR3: CASSFGQGADEQYF. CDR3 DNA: TGTGCCAGCAGCTTCGGACAGGGTGCGGACGAGCAGTACTTC.

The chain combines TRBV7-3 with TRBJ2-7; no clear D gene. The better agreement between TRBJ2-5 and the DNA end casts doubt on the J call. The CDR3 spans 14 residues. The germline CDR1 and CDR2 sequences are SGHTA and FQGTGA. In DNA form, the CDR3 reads TGTGCCAGCAGCTTTCAAGGCGGTGAGGAGACCCAGTACTTC. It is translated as CASSFQGGEETQYF.

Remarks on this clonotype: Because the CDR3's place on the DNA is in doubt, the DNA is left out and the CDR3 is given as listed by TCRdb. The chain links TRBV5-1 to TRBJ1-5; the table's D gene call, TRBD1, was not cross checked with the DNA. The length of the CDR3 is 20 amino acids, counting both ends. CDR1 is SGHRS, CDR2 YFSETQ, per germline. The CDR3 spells CASSFYICSVRGASYQPQHF.